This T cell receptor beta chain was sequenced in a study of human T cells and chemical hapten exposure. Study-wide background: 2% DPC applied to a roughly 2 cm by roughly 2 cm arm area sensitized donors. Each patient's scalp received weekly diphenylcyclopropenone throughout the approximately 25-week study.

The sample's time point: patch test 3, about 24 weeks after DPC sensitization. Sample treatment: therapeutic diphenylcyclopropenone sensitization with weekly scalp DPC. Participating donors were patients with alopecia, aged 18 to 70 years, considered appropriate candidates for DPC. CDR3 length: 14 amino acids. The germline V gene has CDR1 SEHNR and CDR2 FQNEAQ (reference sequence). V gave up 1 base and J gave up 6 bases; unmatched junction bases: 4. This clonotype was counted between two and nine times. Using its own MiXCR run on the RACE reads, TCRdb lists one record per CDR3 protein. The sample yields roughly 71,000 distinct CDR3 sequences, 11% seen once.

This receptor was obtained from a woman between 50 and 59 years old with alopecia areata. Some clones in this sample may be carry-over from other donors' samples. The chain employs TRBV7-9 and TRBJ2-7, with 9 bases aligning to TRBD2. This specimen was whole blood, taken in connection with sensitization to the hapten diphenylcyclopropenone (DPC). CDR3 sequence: CASSLGAGGREQYF. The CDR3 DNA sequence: TGTGCCAGCAGCTTAGGAGCGGGAGGACGCGAGCAGTACTTC.